The source of this T cell receptor (beta chain) is a study of immune heterogeneity within non-small cell lung tumors (dated by TCRdb to the late 2010s). In terms of the full investigation: By histology, the tumors were a few squamous cell carcinomas, nine to ten non-squamous carcinomas and 1 tumor not otherwise specified. Whole-exome sequencing, RNA-seq and TCR beta repertoire sequencing were combined for multiple spatially distinct regions from each NSCLC tumor so that intratumoral immune heterogeneity could be examined. TCR repertoires were analyzed from around 57 tumor loci of fewer than 16 patients, whereas transcriptome data were available for only about 43 loci from about a dozen patients. Neoantigen binding to each patient's HLA alleles was predicted with netMHCpan-3.0 for mutant peptides of 8 to 11 amino acids.

This clonotype was seen only a few times. Its binding antigen is unknown. No much larger clone is present one base from it, and per-base qualities are unavailable. For the TCR template, genomic DNA was extracted from bulk tumor tissue, and roughly 580 ng of gDNA was amplified for each sample. During surgery, several biopsies were collected from each primary tumor and placed as far from one another as possible within the tumor mass. The study cohort was described as untreated, and patients were newly diagnosed NSCLC cases undergoing curative surgery. The donor group was made up of over 14 newly diagnosed non-small cell lung cancer patients undergoing surgery with curative intent. Resected tumor masses were reviewed by two independent pathologists. Only high-quality DNA and RNA samples were carried forward to sequencing. Taken from the germline V gene, the CDR1 and CDR2 loops are SNHLY and FYNNEI. Germline trimming: 7 bases from V, 7 bases from J; junction bases outside gene matches: 4. The CDR3 runs 12 residues from the cysteine to the phenylalanine. CDR3 DNA is the only sequence kept; it has 36 bases, read in frame from the first base.

The TCR beta CDR3 region was amplified with a multiplex PCR system whose first round of roughly 11 cycles used 32 V-gene forward primers and 13 J-gene reverse primers. First-round PCR used a QIAGEN Multiplex PCR Kit, and primer sequences were filed in Chinese patent CN105087789A. Illumina universal primers were attached in a second round of PCR run with the Phusion High-Fidelity PCR Kit. The TCR libraries underwent paired-end sequencing with a read length of 151 bp on the Illumina HiSeq X Ten platform. For the original study's pipeline: Reads without multiplex PCR primers were removed using Cutadapt, read pairs were merged using PEAR, and CDR3 regions were called using MiXCR with default settings. Repertoire diversity was assessed by Shannon entropy, and clonality was calculated as one minus the Shannon entropy divided by the ln of the count of productive unique sequences. Clonotypes present at frequencies of at least 0.5% were defined as dominant or high-frequency T-cell clones. In TCRdb, the public reads were trimmed at Q25 with fastp and aligned with MiXCR, with productive beta chains retained. One record per CDR3 amino acid sequence lists the most common genes and DNA. TCRdb assigned the V and J calls; the authors' analysis was not used. The sample table records around 30,000 distinct CDR3 sequences; under 35% of these occur just once. The ten largest clonotypes hold 3% to 4.5% of the sample.

Paper-wide results and their limitations: Within a patient, identical dominant CDR3B clonotypes were found to recur across loci, yet unique high-frequency clones were also harbored in different tumor locations. For the most part, high-frequency TCR beta clonotypes differed from one individual patient to another. Local T-cell repertoire clonality showed a statistically significant but moderate positive correlation with local tumor mutational burden (R about 0.33).

The V gene is TRBV2 and the J gene is TRBJ2-4; 7 bases in the junction line up with TRBD1. The specimen sequenced was lung tumor tissue. The TCR was taken from a middle-aged man with non-small cell lung cancer. The encoded CDR3 is CASKRQGNIQYF. The bases read TGTGCCAGCAAAAGACAGGGCAACATTCAGTACTTC.